Shown below are 28 T cell receptor beta chains from a single sample sequenced in a study of identifying expanded T cells in peripheral blood. Libraries were prepared by immunoSEQ multiplex PCR; TCRdb keeps only in-frame clonotypes and omits some of them. The sample records 90,000 to 110,000 clones, 88% being singletons. Sequenced: blood. These receptor sequences come from a person aged 18-69 years in good health.

The chain links TRBV14 to TRBJ1-6; D gene uncertain. This CDR3 contains 12 residues. From germline, CDR1 is SGHDN and CDR2 FVKESK. Trimming shortened V by 2 bases and J by 8 bases, and 4 bases separated the two germline ends. The CDR3 DNA sequence: TGTGCCAGCAGCCAACCTCATTCACCCCTCCACTTT. Translating gives CASSQPHSPLHF.

V gene TRBV6-1 combines with J gene TRBJ2-3; 9 nucleotides agree with TRBD2. Per germline, CDR1 MNHNS and CDR2 SASEGT. This CDR3 spans 15 amino acids. The ends lost 1 base at V and 5 bases at J; junction bases unmatched: 4. The CDR3 here is CASSEGVAGEDTQYF. Written as DNA, the CDR3 is TGTGCCAGCAGTGAAGGAGTAGCGGGAGAAGATACGCAGTATTTT.

The chain has TRBV11-3 and TRBJ2-5; no reliable D call. CDR3 length: 12 amino acids. V was cut by 2 bases and J by 5 bases, with 6 bases left in between. Germline CDR1 is SGHNT and CDR2 is YENEEA. The CDR3 spells CASSLSEETQYF. The CDR3 nucleotides are TGTGCCAGCAGCTTATCAGAGGAGACCCAGTACTTC.

This chain links TRBV6-5 with TRBJ2-1, with D possibly matching TRBD2 (6 bases). CDR3 length equals 16 residues. Per the germline V gene, CDR1 is MNHEY and CDR2 is SVGAGI. V lost 0 bases and J 0 bases, leaving 9 bases between the germline ends. The CDR3 region is CASSYSRGASYNEQFF. Written as DNA, the CDR3 is TGTGCCAGCAGTTACTCCCGCGGGGCCTCCTACAATGAGCAGTTCTTC.

This chain connects TRBV9 to TRBJ1-1; D is ambiguous. The germline gives CDR1 SGDLS, CDR2 YYNGEE. V gave up 2 bases and J gave up 2 bases, with 10 bases separating them. The CDR3 has 14 residues. CDR3 sequence reads: CASSVQQANTEAFF. The DNA of the CDR3 is TGTGCCAGCAGCGTTCAACAAGCTAACACTGAAGCTTTCTTT.

The V call is TRBV4-1, the J call TRBJ2-7; D assignment may be TRBD1 or TRBD2 (5 bases each). This CDR3 is 16 amino acids long. V gave up 0 bases and J gave up 2 bases, with 14 bases separating them. Germline CDR1 MGHRA, CDR2 YSYEKL. The CDR3 DNA sequence: TGCGCCAGCAGCCAAGAGGAGGTAGGGGTTCCCTACGAGCAGTACTTC. Translating gives CASSQEEVGVPYEQYF.

The chain links TRBV27 to TRBJ1-5; perhaps TRBD1 as D (6 bases). V was trimmed by 5 bases and J by 7 bases, leaving 18 bases between them. Germline V gene sequence: CDR1 MNHEY, CDR2 SMNVEV (reference sequence). The CDR3 consists of 15 residues. CDR3 DNA sequence: TGTGCCAGCAGTCCCGGACAGTTAGCGAGGCAGCCCCAGCATTTT. This gives the protein CASSPGQLARQPQHF.

Only one count was recorded for this clone. The J gene is TRBJ2-1, the V gene TRBV27; D remains ambiguous. The CDR3 has 16 residues. Germline CDR1 and CDR2: MNHEY and SMNVEV (reference sequence). With 6 bases removed from V and 0 bases from J, the gap between germline ends came to 15 bases. CDR3 loop: CASSYRASSSYNEQFF. The DNA for the CDR3 is TGTGCCAGCAGCTATCGGGCCTCGAGCTCCTACAATGAGCAGTTCTTC.

This clone was seen a few times. V and J are TRBV14 and TRBJ2-1, with D perhaps TRBD1 (6 bases). This CDR3 has 14 amino acids. Germline CDR1 SGHDN, CDR2 FVKESK. Between the trimmed V and J ends, which lost 7 bases and 7 bases, there was a span of 17 bases. CDR3 sequence reads: CASTPPGTKNEQFF. CDR3 DNA: TGTGCCAGCACCCCTCCCGGGACAAAGAATGAGCAGTTCTTC.

The V call is TRBV19, the J call TRBJ1-5, with 8 bases identical to TRBD1. The V and J ends lost 5 bases and 7 bases, in that order; junction bases with no gene match: 7. Germline loops: CDR1 LNHDA, CDR2 SQIVND (reference sequence). The CDR3 contains 14 residues. CDR3 coding DNA: TGTGCCAGTAGTTCCAGGGGGCTGGGACAGCCCCAGCATTTT. Protein product: CASSSRGLGQPQHF.

The rearrangement uses TRBV30 and TRBJ1-3, with TRBD1 matching 8 bases. This CDR3 is 15 amino acids long. The V gene's germline CDR1 is GTSNPN and CDR2 SVGIG (reference sequence). Trimming removed 4 bases from V and 2 bases from J; junction bases left unmatched: 7. The CDR3 DNA reads TGTGCCTGGACAGGACAGACAGGGGCTGGAAACACCATATATTTT. It encodes CAWTGQTGAGNTIYF.

This clone was counted only a few times. The chain joins TRBV21-1 to TRBJ1-5. TRBV21-1 represents a pseudogene. The CDR3 runs to 14 residues. CDR3 in amino acids: CASSKVGSNQPQHF. The DNA of the CDR3 is TGTGCCAGCAGCAAAGTGGGGAGCAATCAGCCCCAGCATTTT.

The genes are TRBV6-5 and TRBJ2-1; D is tentatively TRBD1 or TRBD2 (5 bases each). From germline, CDR1 is MNHEY and CDR2 SVGAGI. V lost 2 bases, J lost 9 bases, and 17 bases lay in between. This CDR3 region has 15 residues. CDR3 region: CASSYRAGVRGEQFF. The CDR3 DNA sequence: TGTGCCAGCAGTTACAGGGCGGGCGTGAGGGGTGAGCAGTTCTTC.

The V call is TRBV28, the J call TRBJ2-3, with 8 positions matching TRBD1. CDR1 is MDHEN and CDR2 is SYDVKM in the germline V gene. CDR3 length equals 15 residues. V was clipped by 6 bases and J by 4 bases; unmatched bases: 9. CDR3 loop: CASSSGQGKPDTQYF. In nucleotides, the CDR3 is TGTGCCAGCAGCTCAGGACAGGGCAAGCCAGATACGCAGTATTTT.

The sample holds a few counts of this clone. The V and J genes are TRBV21-1 and TRBJ1-2; TRBD1 reflects the table's D call only, with no check against the DNA. TRBV21-1 is termed a pseudogene. The CDR3 runs to 12 residues. CDR3: CASRTQGYGYTF. Here the CDR3 DNA reads TGTGCCAGCAGGACACAGGGGTATGGCTACACCTTC.

This chain links TRBV25-1 with TRBJ2-7, with D uncertain. The CDR3 runs to 15 residues. Germline V lookup: CDR1 MGHDK, CDR2 SYGVNS. V was shortened by 2 bases and J by 0 bases, with 11 bases between the two germline ends. CDR3 region: CASSEGVGLSYEQYF. CDR3 DNA sequence: TGTGCCAGCAGTGAAGGCGTCGGCCTCTCCTACGAGCAGTACTTC.

CDR3 protein: CASSYLSRDQPQHF. CDR3 nucleotides: TGTGCCAGCAGCTACCTGTCCAGGGACCAGCCCCAGCATTTT. The chain has TRBV28 and TRBJ1-5, with D possibly matching TRBD1 (5 bases). The CDR3 covers 14 residues. In germline, CDR1 is MDHEN, CDR2 SYDVKM. Trimming took off 6 bases at V and 7 bases at J, with 16 bases between the two ends. Drawing the rest from reference TRBV28 and TRBJ1-5, the complete variable domain is DVKVTQSSRYLVKRTGEKVFLECVQDMDHENMFWYRQDPGLGLRLIYFSYDVKMKEKGDIPEGYSVSREKKERFSLILESASTNQTSMYLCASSYLSRDQPQHFGDGTRLSIL.

The chain has TRBV29-1 and TRBJ2-3, with a possible D match to TRBD2 (6 bases). The CDR3 covers 14 residues. V was pared by 2 bases and J by 8 bases, with 17 bases between. Germline CDR1 reads SQVTM; CDR2 reads ANQGSEA. Written as DNA, the CDR3 is TGCAGCGTTGAAAGGTCCCCCCCCGGGGGTACGCAGTATTTT. This encodes CSVERSPPGGTQYF.

This clone was detected only once. The V call is TRBV11-2, the J call TRBJ1-2; D gene unclear. The V end was cut by 0 bases, the J end by 0 bases, with 5 bases between. This CDR3 has 14 amino acids. CDR1 and CDR2 from the germline V gene are SGHAT and FQNNGV. The CDR3 loop reads CASSLEVANYGYTF. DNA of the CDR3: TGTGCCAGCAGCTTAGAGGTCGCTAACTATGGCTACACCTTC. The variable domain in full, with the rest retrieved from reference TRBV11-2 and TRBJ1-2, is EAGVAQSPRYKIIEKRQSVAFWCNPISGHATLYWYQQILGQGPKLLIQFQNNGVVDDSQLPKDRFSAERLKGVDSTLKIQPAKLEDSAVYLCASSLEVANYGYTFGSGTRLTVV.

The CDR3 loop reads CASSLQGTDTQYF. The CDR3 region has the DNA TGTGCCAGCAGCTTACAGGGTACAGATACGCAGTATTTT. This rearrangement joins TRBV7-2 to TRBJ2-3; tentative D call: TRBD1 (5 bases). The CDR3 loop spans 13 amino acids. Trimming took off 2 bases at V and 3 bases at J, with 6 bases between the two ends. CDR1 and CDR2 (germline): SGHTA, FQGNSA.

The CDR3 reads CASSLGQGNIQYF. The CDR3 nucleotides read TGTGCCAGCAGCTTAGGGCAGGGAAACATTCAGTACTTC. The chain joins TRBV7-3 to TRBJ2-4; a possible D gene is TRBD1 (5 bases). Germline-derived CDR1 and CDR2 are SGHTA and FQGTGA. This CDR3 contains 13 residues. The ends were cut back, 2 bases at V and 6 bases at J, with 8 bases in the middle. Full variable domain (rest looked up from reference TRBV7-3 and TRBJ2-4): GAGVSQTPSNKVTEKGKYVELRCDPISGHTALYWYRQSLGQGPEFLIYFQGTGAADDSGLPNDRFFAVRPEGSVSTLKIQRTERGDSAVYLCASSLGQGNIQYFGAGTRLSVL.

CDR3 coding DNA: TGTGCCAGCAGCAATGGGGACAGGGGTCACGTTGGGTGTAGGCTCAATAACTCCGCCGCCGAGCAGTACTTC. This codes for CASSNGDRGHVGCRLNNSAAEQYF. This chain links TRBV21-1 with TRBJ2-7; the D call of TRBD1 is as the table states it, not checked on the DNA. TRBV21-1 is classified as a pseudogene. This CDR3 has 24 residues.

V gene TRBV19 combines with J gene TRBJ2-7, with TRBD1 matching over 11 bases. CDR3 length: 15 residues. Germline V gene data show CDR1 as LNHDA and CDR2 as SQIVND (reference sequence). V lost 1 base to trimming and J lost 3 bases; unmatched junction nucleotides: 2. The CDR3 DNA follows: TGTGCCAGTAGTATAGCGGGACAGGGGGTCTACGAGCAGTACTTC. Its translation is CASSIAGQGVYEQYF.

The CDR3 DNA reads as TGTGCCAGCAGTTACTCGAAGGAGAGTGGCTACACCTTC. The encoded protein is CASSYSKESGYTF. The rearrangement joins TRBV6-6 to TRBJ1-2; D remains unclear. V lost 0 bases to trimming and J lost 7 bases, with 9 bases between them. Germline CDR1 and CDR2: MNHNY and SVGAGI (reference sequence). The CDR3 is 13 residues long.

V and J are TRBV25-1 and TRBJ1-4; D gene uncertain. Trimming left V 2 bases short and J 5 bases short, with 9 bases between. Germline V gene data show CDR1 as MGHDK and CDR2 as SYGVNS. The CDR3 has 14 amino acids. This chain's CDR3 is CASSEGGSNEKLFF. CDR3 DNA: TGTGCCAGCAGTGAAGGAGGCTCAAATGAAAAACTGTTTTTT.

The rearrangement uses TRBV18 and TRBJ2-7; D tentatively reads TRBD1 or TRBD2 (5 bases each). Germline lookup yields CDR1 KGHSH and CDR2 LQKENI. Deletions cut 3 bases from V and 7 bases from J, with 16 bases between. The CDR3 has 14 amino acids. Here the CDR3 DNA reads TGTGCCAGCTCACCCGGGACCTACTTTATGGAGCAGTACTTC. It yields the protein CASSPGTYFMEQYF. Using reference TRBV18 and TRBJ2-7 for the parts outside the CDR3, the full variable domain is NAGVMQNPRHLVRRRGQEARLRCSPMKGHSHVYWYRQLPEEGLKFMVYLQKENIIDESGMPKERFSAEFPKEGPSILRIQQVVRGDSAAYFCASSPGTYFMEQYFGPGTRLTVT.

This clone was found a few times. The chain couples TRBV11-3 to TRBJ2-5; D uncertain. The CDR3 sequence is 14 residues long. Deletions cut 1 base from V and 4 bases from J, with 10 bases between. Per the germline V gene, CDR1 is SGHNT and CDR2 is YENEEA. The CDR3 region has the DNA TGTGCCAGCAGCTTAGGAGGCGAGCCAGAGACCCAGTACTTC. Protein product: CASSLGGEPETQYF.

CDR3 bases: TGTGCCAGCAGTTTATTGGGACAGGGGAAGAGGGGAAATTCACCCCTCCACTTT. This encodes CASSLLGQGKRGNSPLHF. The V call is TRBV27, the J call TRBJ1-6; 10 nucleotides align to TRBD1. The CDR3 runs to 18 residues. Unmatched junction bases numbered 10, after V lost 1 base and J lost 7 bases. The V gene's germline CDR1 is MNHEY and CDR2 SMNVEV (reference sequence).